These 16 T cell receptor beta chains were sequenced from one sample in a study of blood T cell repertoires in COVID-19. Sequencing used immunoSEQ multiplex PCR; TCRdb keeps in-frame clones, though not all of them. The table lists around 120,000 clones, 60% to 85% of them singletons. The sample taken for sequencing was peripheral blood. The receptors were sampled from an older man with acute or convalescent COVID-19.

This chain links TRBV3-1 (or the pseudogene TRBV3-2) with TRBJ2-7, with 11 nucleotides matching TRBD2. Germline V gene lookup returns CDR1 LGHDT and CDR2 YNNKEL (reference sequence). The V and J ends lost 8 bases and 6 bases, in that order; junction bases with no gene match: 0. The CDR3 length is 11 residues. Here the CDR3 reads CASGTSGEQYF. The DNA of the CDR3 is TGTGCCAGCGGGACTAGCGGCGAGCAGTACTTC.

The rearrangement joins TRBV4-3 to TRBJ2-6; D possibly corresponds to TRBD2 (6 bases). V was clipped by 1 base and J by 1 base, with 8 bases between them. CDR3 length: 16 amino acids. Germline V lookup: CDR1 LGHNA, CDR2 YSLEER. The CDR3 here is CASSQVGGSGANVLTF. The CDR3 DNA is TGCGCCAGCAGCCAAGTCGGGGGATCTGGGGCCAACGTCCTGACTTTC.

The genes are TRBV27 and TRBJ1-6; 9 bases agree with TRBD1. Losses at the gene ends were 6 bases for V and 9 bases for J; bases not matched to a gene: 6. The CDR3 runs to 14 residues. Germline CDR1 MNHEY, CDR2 SMNVEV (reference sequence). CDR3 protein: CASRNTGGFSPLHF. The CDR3 DNA follows: TGTGCCAGCAGGAACACAGGGGGCTTTTCACCCCTCCACTTT.

The chain joins TRBV2 to TRBJ2-6, with TRBD1 matching over 7 bases. Germline V gene sequence: CDR1 SNHLY, CDR2 FYNNEI. V lost 4 bases, J lost 0 bases, and 0 bases stayed unmatched. The CDR3 runs to 15 residues. As DNA, the CDR3 is TGTGCCAGCAGTGGGGACAGCTCTGGGGCCAACGTCCTGACTTTC. Translated, it gives CASSGDSSGANVLTF.

The V and J genes are TRBV14 and TRBJ2-1; weak D call: TRBD2 (6 bases). V lost 1 base and J 11 bases, leaving 9 bases between the germline ends. Germline CDR1 SGHDN, CDR2 FVKESK. This CDR3 contains 12 residues. The CDR3 here is CASSQGGMKQFF. CDR3 DNA: TGTGCCAGCAGCCAAGGCGGGATGAAGCAGTTCTTC.

The CDR3 loop reads CASSRDYGYTF. CDR3 DNA: TGTGCCAGCAGCCGGGACTATGGCTACACCTTC. The V gene is TRBV12-3 or TRBV12-4, the J gene TRBJ1-2; D remains ambiguous. Trimming left V 6 bases short and J 3 bases short, with 5 bases between. This CDR3 has 11 residues.

V gene TRBV5-1 combines with J gene TRBJ2-7; 9 bases are shared with TRBD2. There are 13 residues in the CDR3. Germline loops: CDR1 SGHRS, CDR2 YFSETQ. With V trimmed by 4 bases and J by 7 bases, 6 bases remained unmatched. In DNA form, the CDR3 reads TGCGCCAGCAGCGCGGGACTAGCTCAAGAGCAGTACTTC. Encoded protein: CASSAGLAQEQYF.

In this sample, this clone turned up a few times. The genes are TRBV19 and TRBJ1-6; 11 nucleotides agree with TRBD1. CDR3 length equals 12 residues. The V segment lost 7 bases and the J segment 14 bases; nucleotides outside the gene matches: 4. CDR1 and CDR2 from the germline V gene are LNHDA and SQIVND (reference sequence). CDR3 in amino acids: CASIRTGGTLHF. The CDR3 nucleotides read TGTGCCAGTATAAGGACAGGGGGCACCCTCCACTTT.

The chain couples TRBV19 to TRBJ2-3; perhaps TRBD2 as D (6 bases). CDR1 LNHDA and CDR2 SQIVND come from the germline V gene (reference sequence). The CDR3 sequence is 17 residues long. V dropped 3 bases and J dropped 0 bases, with 16 bases sitting between them. The CDR3 reads CASSMVSWRGSTDTQYF. In nucleotides, the CDR3 is TGTGCCAGTAGTATGGTCTCCTGGCGGGGAAGCACAGATACGCAGTATTTT.

The chain is built from TRBV28 and TRBJ2-7; 8 positions match TRBD2. CDR3 length: 13 residues. The J segment lost 2 bases and the V segment lost 6 bases, leaving 3 bases of the junction unmatched. Germline CDR1 is MDHEN and CDR2 is SYDVKM. CDR3 sequence: CASRSGSPYEQYF. CDR3 bases: TGTGCCAGCAGGAGCGGGAGTCCCTACGAGCAGTACTTC. The entire variable domain, with the rest obtained from reference TRBV28 and TRBJ2-7, is as follows: DVKVTQSSRYLVKRTGEKVFLECVQDMDHENMFWYRQDPGLGLRLIYFSYDVKMKEKGDIPEGYSVSREKKERFSLILESASTNQTSMYLCASRSGSPYEQYFGPGTRLTVT.

V usage is TRBV7-9 and J usage is TRBJ1-1, with a tentative D call TRBD1 (5 bases). The CDR3 spans 13 residues. Trimming shortened V by 4 bases and J by 2 bases, and 8 bases separated the two germline ends. Germline V lookup: CDR1 SEHNR, CDR2 FQNEAQ (reference sequence). DNA for the CDR3: TGTGCCAGCAGCTACGACAGTAACACTGAAGCTTTCTTT. It specifies CASSYDSNTEAFF.

The CDR3 nucleotides read TGTGCCAGCAGCTCCCCCAGGGGTGAGGAGACCCAGTACTTC. It codes for CASSSPRGEETQYF. The chain employs TRBV11-2 and TRBJ2-5, with a possible D match to TRBD1 (6 bases). V was clipped by 4 bases and J by 5 bases, with 14 bases between them. This CDR3 spans 14 amino acids. The germline gives CDR1 SGHAT, CDR2 FQNNGV.

The J gene is TRBJ1-6, the V gene TRBV19; no clear D. Germline V lookup: CDR1 LNHDA, CDR2 SQIVND (reference sequence). CDR3 size: 13 residues. Trimming left V 6 bases short and J 7 bases short, with 10 bases between. The CDR3 nucleotides are TGTGCCAGTAGGGCCTCGGGGAATTCACCCCTCCACTTT. Its translation: CASRASGNSPLHF. Based on the CDR3 plus reference TRBV19 and TRBJ1-6, the full variable domain is DGGITQSPKYLFRKEGQNVTLSCEQNLNHDAMYWYRQDPGQGLRLIYYSQIVNDFQKGDIAEGYSVSREKKESFPLTVTSAQKNPTAFYLCASRASGNSPLHFGNGTRLTVT.

The chain has TRBV19 and TRBJ1-5; maybe TRBD1 (5 bases). V lost 5 bases, J lost 0 bases, and 11 bases lay in between. Per germline, CDR1 LNHDA and CDR2 SQIVND (reference sequence). CDR3 length equals 15 residues. CDR3 protein: CASSPGGYSNQPQHF. DNA of the CDR3: TGTGCCAGTAGTCCCGGGGGTTATAGCAATCAGCCCCAGCATTTT.

The rearrangement joins TRBV6-5 to TRBJ1-2, with D possibly TRBD1 on 5 matching bases. Germline CDR1 is MNHEY and CDR2 is SVGAGI. CDR3 length: 13 amino acids. The germline V and J ends were trimmed by 5 bases and 5 bases, with 12 bases remaining between them. The CDR3 coding sequence is TGTGCCAGCAGTCCCGGGGGGGAATATGGCTACACCTTC. This encodes CASSPGGEYGYTF.

The table lists this clone with a count of one. The V and J genes are TRBV5-4 and TRBJ2-1; 9 positions match TRBD2. J gave up 4 bases and V 4 bases, and 6 bases lay outside the gene matches. Germline V lookup: CDR1 SGHNT, CDR2 YYREEE (reference sequence). The CDR3 has 15 amino acids. In DNA, the CDR3 is TGTGCCAGCAGCAAGAGACTAGCGGAGTACAATGAGCAGTTCTTC. It codes for CASSKRLAEYNEQFF.